The 4 T cell receptor beta chains reported below all come from one sample, sequenced in a study of cytomegalovirus exposure and HLA in healthy donors. The primer mix had 60 Vbeta and 13 Jbeta primers. The assay was immunoSEQ multiplex PCR, and TCRdb's table has in-frame clones only and misses some. The sample has approximately 120,000 clones, roughly 81% seen once. Sequencing was done on a sample of PBMCs. The source is a woman aged 25 to 39 in good health and CMV-seronegative.

The J gene is TRBJ2-7, the V gene TRBV30, with D perhaps matching TRBD2 (6 bases). CDR1 is GTSNPN and CDR2 is SVGIG in the germline V gene (reference sequence). The germline V and J ends were trimmed by 1 base and 5 bases, with 9 bases remaining between them. The CDR3 sequence is 12 residues long. The CDR3 is CAWSGRVDEQYF. Written as DNA, the CDR3 is TGTGCCTGGAGTGGGAGGGTAGACGAGCAGTACTTC.

The chain has TRBV7-8 and TRBJ2-5, with D tentatively TRBD2 (6 bases). CDR3 length: 14 amino acids. Germline assignment: CDR1 SGHVS and CDR2 FQNEAQ. Trimming shortened V by 0 bases and J by 9 bases, and 14 bases separated the two germline ends. The CDR3 nucleotides read TGTGCCAGCAGCTTAGCGGAACTAGCCGTGGCCCAGTACTTC. Amino acids: CASSLAELAVAQYF. Filled out from reference TRBV7-8 and TRBJ2-5, the complete variable domain reads GAGVSQSPRYKVAKRGQDVALRCDPISGHVSLFWYQQALGQGPEFLTYFQNEAQLDKSGLPSDRFFAERPEGSVSTLKIQRTQQEDSAVYLCASSLAELAVAQYFGPGTRLLVL.

The chain employs TRBV11-2 and TRBJ1-4, with D unclear. The CDR3 is made up of 13 amino acids. Germline loops: CDR1 SGHAT, CDR2 FQNNGV. V lost 3 bases and J 5 bases, leaving 7 bases between the germline ends. As DNA, the CDR3 is TGTGCCAGCAGCTTCCAGGTGAATGAAAAACTGTTTTTT. The encoded protein is CASSFQVNEKLFF.

The chain combines TRBV18 with TRBJ1-6; D is undetermined. Trimming cost V 0 bases and J 10 bases, with 16 bases left between them. Germline CDR1 and CDR2: KGHSH and LQKENI. The CDR3 has 16 residues. The CDR3 here is CASSPPNGEVRSPLHF. The CDR3 region has the DNA TGTGCCAGCTCACCACCGAATGGGGAGGTGCGGTCACCCCTCCACTTT.